This T cell receptor (beta chain) stems from a study of blood T cell repertoires in COVID-19. Study at large: The origin of the acute and convalescent COVID-19 samples was the United States, Italy and Spain.

TCRdb's table, derived via immunoSEQ multiplex PCR, lists solely in-frame clones and lacks some. The sample shows over 300,000 clones, around 83% of them seen only once. Deletions cut 3 bases from V and 4 bases from J, with 6 bases between. This CDR3 has 12 amino acids. CDR1 and CDR2 from the germline V gene are SQVTM and ANQGSEA. This clone was counted once. This TCR was sampled from a woman in her 50s with acute or convalescent COVID-19. The rearrangement uses TRBV29-1 and TRBJ2-2; D is ambiguous. Source material: peripheral blood. In DNA form, the CDR3 reads TGCAGCGTTGACGTATTCACCGGGGAGCTGTTTTTT. It encodes CSVDVFTGELFF.